The T cell receptor (delta chain) described here comes from a study of γδ T cells in repeated Plasmodium falciparum infection. In the study overall: Each infection was followed by sampling at 21 days, plus baseline and some pre-infection draws.

Note on this clone: A far more abundant clone sits one base away, making this likely a read error. Other DNA variants within this sample encode the same CDR3.

TCRdb re-called the multiplex PCR reads with CATT. The table shows 90,000 or so delta-chain clones, with 0.75% to 1% occurring only once. The sequence came from a pool of human donors (malaria-infected and uninfected, not separated). Sequences were obtained from gamma-delta T cells from blood.

This CDR3 reads CALGDGKLTPGVNLDKLIF. CDR3 bases: TGTGCTCTTGGGGACGGAAAATTAACTCCTGGCGTTAACCTCGATAAACTCATATTT. The V gene was identified as TRDV1, while no J gene was called; the DNA was not used to check the table's D call, TRDD3. Germline V CDR1 and CDR2: TSWWSYY, QGS. The CDR3 contains 19 residues.